This T cell receptor (beta chain) was retrieved from a study of vaccination and CD4 T cells after COVID-19. With the Oncomine TCR Beta short-read assay, DNA from cultured CD4+ T cells was sequenced. From the PCR reads, TCRdb called clonotypes with MiXCR, one entry per CDR3 protein. Altogether approximately 16,000 distinct CDR3 sequences are present, less than 25% being singletons, with the ten largest covering approximately 12%. This clonotype has more than one count but fewer than ten. Its target is unknown. Germline CDR1 and CDR2: MNHEY and SVGAGI. The CDR3 is 15 amino acids. Unmatched junction bases numbered 7, after V lost 4 bases and J lost 5 bases. The treatment denotes: approximately 9-day PBMC culture with coronavirus spike peptide pools or control peptides (ViraFEST assay). Negative selection purified CD4+ T cells after nine to eleven days of culture.

This receptor was identified in a human donor who received a COVID-19 vaccine. Sequenced material: CD4+ T cells from blood, cultured in vitro, taken before SARS-CoV-2 vaccination. This chain joins TRBV6-5 and TRBJ2-5; 10 bases are a match to TRBD2. For the CDR3, the DNA is TGTGCCAGCAGTTTTTCTAGCGGGGGCCGGGAGACCCAGTACTTC. Translated: CASSFSSGGRETQYF.